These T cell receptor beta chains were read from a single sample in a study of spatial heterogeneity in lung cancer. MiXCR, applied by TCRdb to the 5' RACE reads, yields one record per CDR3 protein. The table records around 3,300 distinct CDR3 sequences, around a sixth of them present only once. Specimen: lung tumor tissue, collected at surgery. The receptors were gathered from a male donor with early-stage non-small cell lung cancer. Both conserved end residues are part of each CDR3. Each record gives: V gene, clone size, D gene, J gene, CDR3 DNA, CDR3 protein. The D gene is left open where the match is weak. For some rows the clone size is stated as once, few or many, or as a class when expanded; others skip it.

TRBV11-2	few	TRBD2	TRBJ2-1	TGTGCCAGCACGACTAGCGGGGGCTCCTACAATGAGCAGTTCTTC	CASTTSGGSYNEQFF
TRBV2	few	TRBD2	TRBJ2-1	TGTGCCAGCAGGCGGACTAGCGGCAATGAGCAGTTCTTC	CASRRTSGNEQFF
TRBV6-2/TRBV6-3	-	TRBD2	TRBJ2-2	TGTGCCAGCACCAGACTAGCCCACGGATCCGGGGAGCTGTTTTTT	CASTRLAHGSGELFF
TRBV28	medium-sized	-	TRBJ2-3	TGTGCCAGCAGTTTAAGTGGCACAGATACGCAGTATTTT	CASSLSGTDTQYF
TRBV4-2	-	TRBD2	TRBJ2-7	TGTGCCAGCAGCCCAGGACTAGCGGGAGAGTGGGTCTACGAGCAGTACTTC	CASSPGLAGEWVYEQYF
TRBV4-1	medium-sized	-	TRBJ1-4	TGCGCCAGCAGCCAAGACTCTTCAACGCAGGGTCGGGAAAAACTGTTTTTT	CASSQDSSTQGREKLFF
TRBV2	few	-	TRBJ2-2	TGTGCCAGCAGTATTAGGACAGCCACCGGGGAGCTGTTTTTT	CASSIRTATGELFF
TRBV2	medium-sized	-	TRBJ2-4	TGTGCCAGCAGCGGACAAATAGCCAAAAACATTCAGTACTTC	CASSGQIAKNIQYF
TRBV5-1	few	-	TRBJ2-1	TGCGCCAGCAGCTTGATGGTATCTCTTCGTGAGCAGTTCTTC	CASSLMVSLREQFF
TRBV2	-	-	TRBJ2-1	TGTGCCAGCAGGGTCAGGGTGGTTGAGCAGTTCTTC	CASRVRVVEQFF
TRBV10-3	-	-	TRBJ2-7	TGTGCCACCCAAACCAGGGACTTCTACGAGCAGTACTTC	CATQTRDFYEQYF
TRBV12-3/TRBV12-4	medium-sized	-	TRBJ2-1	TGTGCCAGCAGCCCCTGGGGAGACGCAAGTGAGCAGTTCTTC	CASSPWGDASEQFF
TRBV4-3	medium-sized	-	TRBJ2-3	TGCGCCAGCAGCCAAGATCCCCGTTTCGGCACAGATACGCAGTATTTT	CASSQDPRFGTDTQYF
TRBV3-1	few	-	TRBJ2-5	TGTGCCAGCAGCTTGGCGGGTTTGGAGACCCAGTACTTC	CASSLAGLETQYF
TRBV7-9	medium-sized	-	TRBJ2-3	TGTGCCAGCAGCTTAGGTTGGAGCACAGATACGCAGTATTTT	CASSLGWSTDTQYF
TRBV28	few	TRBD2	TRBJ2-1	TGTGCCAGCCCTCCCTCCGGACTAGCGGAGAAAAGCTCCTACAATGAGCAGTTCTTC	CASPPSGLAEKSSYNEQFF